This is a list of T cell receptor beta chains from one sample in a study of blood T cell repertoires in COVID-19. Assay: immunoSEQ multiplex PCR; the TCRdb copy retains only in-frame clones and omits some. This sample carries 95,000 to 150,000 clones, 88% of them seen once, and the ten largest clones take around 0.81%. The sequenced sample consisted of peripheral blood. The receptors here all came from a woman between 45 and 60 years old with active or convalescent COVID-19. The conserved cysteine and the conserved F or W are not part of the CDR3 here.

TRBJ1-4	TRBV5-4	ASSLWGRANEKLF
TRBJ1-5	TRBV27	ASSIGGLGNQPQH
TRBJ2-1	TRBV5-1	ASSSGQAYNEQF
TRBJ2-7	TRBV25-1	ASSPTGYEQY
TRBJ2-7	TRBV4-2	ASSQGGGSSPPSYEQY
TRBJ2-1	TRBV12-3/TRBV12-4	ASSRLVDEQF
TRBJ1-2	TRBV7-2	ASSSGQGNYGYT
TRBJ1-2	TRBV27	ASSLSNSDTAYYGYT
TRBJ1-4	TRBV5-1	ASSSGTGGEKLF
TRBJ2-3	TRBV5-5	ASSWTQAGTDTQY
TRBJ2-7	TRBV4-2	ASSQSTSGISYEQY
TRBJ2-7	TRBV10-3	AISDVGRGKVREQY
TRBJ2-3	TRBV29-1	SVGRTSGSTDTQY